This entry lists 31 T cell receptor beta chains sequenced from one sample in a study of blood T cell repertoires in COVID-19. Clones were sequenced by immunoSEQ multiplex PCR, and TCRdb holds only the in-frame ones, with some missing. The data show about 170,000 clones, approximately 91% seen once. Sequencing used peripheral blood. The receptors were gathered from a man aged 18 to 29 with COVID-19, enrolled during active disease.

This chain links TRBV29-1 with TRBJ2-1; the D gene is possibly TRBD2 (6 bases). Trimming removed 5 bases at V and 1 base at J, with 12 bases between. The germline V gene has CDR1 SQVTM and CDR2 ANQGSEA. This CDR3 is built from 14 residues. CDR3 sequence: CSVSRLGSYNEQFF. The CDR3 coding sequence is TGCAGCGTTTCGCGACTAGGGTCCTACAATGAGCAGTTCTTC.

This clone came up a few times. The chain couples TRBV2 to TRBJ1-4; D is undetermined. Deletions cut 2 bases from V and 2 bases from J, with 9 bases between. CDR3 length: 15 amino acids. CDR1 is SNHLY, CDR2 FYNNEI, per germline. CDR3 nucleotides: TGTGCCAGCAGTGAAATGGGCCTTACTAATGAAAAACTGTTTTTT. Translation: CASSEMGLTNEKLFF.

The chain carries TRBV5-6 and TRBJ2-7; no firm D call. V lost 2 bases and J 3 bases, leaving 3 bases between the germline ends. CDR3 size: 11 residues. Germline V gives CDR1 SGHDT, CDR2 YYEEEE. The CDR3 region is CASSFLYEQYF. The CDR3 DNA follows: TGTGCCAGCAGCTTTCTCTACGAGCAGTACTTC.

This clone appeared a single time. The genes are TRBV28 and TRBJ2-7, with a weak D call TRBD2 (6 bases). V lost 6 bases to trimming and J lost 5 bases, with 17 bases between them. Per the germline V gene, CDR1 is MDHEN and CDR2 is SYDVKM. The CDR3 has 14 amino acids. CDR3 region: CASSTAGLAHEQYF. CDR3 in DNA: TGTGCCAGCAGCACCGCGGGGCTAGCGCACGAGCAGTACTTC.

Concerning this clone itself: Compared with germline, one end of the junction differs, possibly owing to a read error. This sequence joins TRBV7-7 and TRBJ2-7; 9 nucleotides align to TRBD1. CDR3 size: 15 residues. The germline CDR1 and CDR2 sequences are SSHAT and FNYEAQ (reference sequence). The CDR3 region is CASSSGQGFSYEQYF. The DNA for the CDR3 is TGTGCTAGCAGCTCAGGACAGGGGTTCTCCTACGAGCAGTACTTC.

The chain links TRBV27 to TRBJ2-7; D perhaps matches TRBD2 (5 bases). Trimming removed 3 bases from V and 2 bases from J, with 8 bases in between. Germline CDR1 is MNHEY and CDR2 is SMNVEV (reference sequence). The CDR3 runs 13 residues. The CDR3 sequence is CASSFPGTYEQYF. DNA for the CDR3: TGTGCCAGCAGTTTCCCGGGGACCTACGAGCAGTACTTC.

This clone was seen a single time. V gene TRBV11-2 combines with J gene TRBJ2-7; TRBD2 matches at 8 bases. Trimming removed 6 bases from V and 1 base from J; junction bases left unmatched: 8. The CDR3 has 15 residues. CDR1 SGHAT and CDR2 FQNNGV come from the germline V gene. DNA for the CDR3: TGTGCCAGCAGGTCAAATAGCGGGAAATCCTACGAGCAGTACTTC. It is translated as CASRSNSGKSYEQYF.

The CDR3 nucleotides read TGCAGCGTTGCCGGGGGGCTTGGATCTGGGGCCAACGTCCTGACTTTC. Translating it yields CSVAGGLGSGANVLTF. This chain joins TRBV29-1 and TRBJ2-6; D may be TRBD2 (7 bases). In germline, CDR1 is SQVTM, CDR2 ANQGSEA. Trimming took 4 bases from V and 1 from J, leaving 14 bases between them. The CDR3 runs 16 residues. Using reference TRBV29-1 and TRBJ2-6 for the parts outside the CDR3, the full variable domain is SAVISQKPSRDICQRGTSLTIQCQVDSQVTMMFWYRQQPGQSLTLIATANQGSEATYESGFVIDKFPISRPNLTFSTLTVSNMSPEDSSIYLCSVAGGLGSGANVLTFGAGSRLTVL.

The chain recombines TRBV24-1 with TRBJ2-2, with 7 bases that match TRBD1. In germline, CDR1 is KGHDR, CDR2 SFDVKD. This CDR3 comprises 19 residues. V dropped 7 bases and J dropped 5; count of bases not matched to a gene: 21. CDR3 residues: CATSTPRDSSSVGTGELFF. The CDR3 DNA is TGTGCCACCAGCACCCCTCGGGACAGTTCATCTGTGGGGACCGGGGAGCTGTTTTTT.

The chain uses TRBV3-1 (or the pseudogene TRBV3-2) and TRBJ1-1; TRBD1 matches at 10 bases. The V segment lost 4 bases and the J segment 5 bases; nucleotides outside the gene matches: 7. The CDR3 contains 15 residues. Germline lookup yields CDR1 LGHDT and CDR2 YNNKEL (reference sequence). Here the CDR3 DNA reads TGTGCCAGCAGCCCACGACAGGGGGCGAGAACTGAAGCTTTCTTT. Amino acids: CASSPRQGARTEAFF.

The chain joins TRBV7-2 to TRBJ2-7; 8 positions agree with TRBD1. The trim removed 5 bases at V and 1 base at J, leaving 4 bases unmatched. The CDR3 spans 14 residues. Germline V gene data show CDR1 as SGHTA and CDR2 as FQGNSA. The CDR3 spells CASSPGTGSYEQYF. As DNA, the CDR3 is TGTGCCAGCAGCCCCGGGACAGGATCCTACGAGCAGTACTTC.

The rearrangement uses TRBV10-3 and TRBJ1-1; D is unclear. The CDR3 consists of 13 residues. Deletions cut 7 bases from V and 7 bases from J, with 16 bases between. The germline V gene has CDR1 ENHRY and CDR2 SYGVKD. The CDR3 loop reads CAITGGPGDEAFF. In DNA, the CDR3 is TGTGCCATCACGGGCGGGCCGGGAGATGAAGCTTTCTTT.

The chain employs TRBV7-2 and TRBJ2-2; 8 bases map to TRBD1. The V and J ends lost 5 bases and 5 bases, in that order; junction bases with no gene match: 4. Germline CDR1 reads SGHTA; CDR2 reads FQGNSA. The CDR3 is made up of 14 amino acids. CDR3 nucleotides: TGTGCCAGCAGCGGAAGACAGGGGACCGGGGAGCTGTTTTTT. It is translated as CASSGRQGTGELFF.

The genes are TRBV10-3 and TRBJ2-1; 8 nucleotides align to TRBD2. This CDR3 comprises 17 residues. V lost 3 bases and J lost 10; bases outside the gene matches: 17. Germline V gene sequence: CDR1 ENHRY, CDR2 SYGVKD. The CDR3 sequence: CAISDPPKRELHLEQFF. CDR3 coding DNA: TGTGCCATCAGTGACCCTCCAAAGCGGGAGCTCCATTTAGAGCAGTTCTTC.

The CDR3 reads CASSLVGGAHIYGYTF. Here the CDR3 DNA reads TGTGCCAGCAGTTTAGTGGGGGGGGCGCATATCTATGGCTACACCTTC. The chain recombines TRBV28 with TRBJ1-2, with a tentative D call TRBD1 (6 bases). The CDR3 consists of 16 residues. From germline, CDR1 is MDHEN and CDR2 SYDVKM. V was pared by 2 bases and J by 4 bases, with 17 bases between.

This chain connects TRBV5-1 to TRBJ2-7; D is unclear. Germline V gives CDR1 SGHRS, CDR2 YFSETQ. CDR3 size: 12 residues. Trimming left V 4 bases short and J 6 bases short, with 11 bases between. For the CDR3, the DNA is TGCGCCAGCAGCGGTGAGGTACCCGAGCAGTACTTC. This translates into CASSGEVPEQYF.

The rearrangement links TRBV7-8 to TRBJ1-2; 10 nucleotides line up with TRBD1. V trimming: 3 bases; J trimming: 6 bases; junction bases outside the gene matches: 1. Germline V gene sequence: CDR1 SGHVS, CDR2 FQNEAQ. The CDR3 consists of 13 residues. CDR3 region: CASSFGTGDGYTF. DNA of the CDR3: TGTGCCAGCAGCTTCGGGACAGGGGATGGCTACACCTTC.

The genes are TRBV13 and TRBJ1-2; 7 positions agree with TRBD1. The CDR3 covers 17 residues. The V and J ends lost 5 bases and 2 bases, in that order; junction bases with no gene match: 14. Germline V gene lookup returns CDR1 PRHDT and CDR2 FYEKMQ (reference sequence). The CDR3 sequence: CASSPGTAVARNYGYTF. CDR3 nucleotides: TGTGCCAGCAGCCCCGGGACAGCGGTTGCAAGGAACTATGGCTACACCTTC. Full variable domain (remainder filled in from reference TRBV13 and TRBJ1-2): AAGVIQSPRHLIKEKRETATLKCYPIPRHDTVYWYQQGPGQDPQFLISFYEKMQSDKGSIPDRFSAQQFSDYHSELNMSSLELGDSALYFCASSPGTAVARNYGYTFGSGTRLTVV.

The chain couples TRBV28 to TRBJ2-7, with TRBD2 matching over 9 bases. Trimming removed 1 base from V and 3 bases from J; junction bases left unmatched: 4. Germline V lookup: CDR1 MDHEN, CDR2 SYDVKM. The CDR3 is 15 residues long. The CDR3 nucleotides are TGTGCCAGCAGTTTATTGCCTAGCGGGGTCTACGAGCAGTACTTC. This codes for CASSLLPSGVYEQYF.

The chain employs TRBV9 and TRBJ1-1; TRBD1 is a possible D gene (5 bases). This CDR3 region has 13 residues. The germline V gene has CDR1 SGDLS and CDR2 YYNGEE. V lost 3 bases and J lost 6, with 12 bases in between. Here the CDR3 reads CASSGLQDSEAFF. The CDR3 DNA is TGTGCCAGCAGCGGATTACAGGATTCTGAAGCTTTCTTT.

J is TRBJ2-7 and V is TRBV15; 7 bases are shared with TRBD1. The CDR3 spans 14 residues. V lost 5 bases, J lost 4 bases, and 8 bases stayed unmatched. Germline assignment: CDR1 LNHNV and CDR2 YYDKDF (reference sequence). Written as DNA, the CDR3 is TGTGCCACCAGCGGCCGGGACAGACTGTACGAGCAGTACTTC. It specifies CATSGRDRLYEQYF.

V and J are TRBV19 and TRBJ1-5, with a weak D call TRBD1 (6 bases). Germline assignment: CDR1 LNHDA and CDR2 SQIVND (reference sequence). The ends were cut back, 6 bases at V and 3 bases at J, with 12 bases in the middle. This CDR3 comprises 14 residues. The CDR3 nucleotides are TGTGCCAGTAGGCCGACAGGCCTCAATCAGCCCCAGCATTTT. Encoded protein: CASRPTGLNQPQHF.

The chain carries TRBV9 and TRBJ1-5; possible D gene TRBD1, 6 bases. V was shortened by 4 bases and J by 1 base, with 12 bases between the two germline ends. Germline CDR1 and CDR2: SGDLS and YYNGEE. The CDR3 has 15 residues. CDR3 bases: TGTGCCAGCAGCACCTCAGGGGTGAGCAATCAGCCCCAGCATTTT. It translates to CASSTSGVSNQPQHF.

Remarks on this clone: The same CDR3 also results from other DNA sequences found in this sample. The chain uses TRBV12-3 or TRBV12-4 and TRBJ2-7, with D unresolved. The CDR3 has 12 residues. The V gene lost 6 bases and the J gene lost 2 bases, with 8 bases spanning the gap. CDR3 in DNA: TGTGCCAGCAGCCTAGGAGCCTACGAGCAGTACTTC. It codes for CASSLGAYEQYF.

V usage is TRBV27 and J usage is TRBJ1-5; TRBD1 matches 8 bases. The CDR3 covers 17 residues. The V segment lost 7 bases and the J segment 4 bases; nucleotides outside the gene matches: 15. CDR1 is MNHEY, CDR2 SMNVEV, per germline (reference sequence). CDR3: CASKVHLDRDGNQPQHF. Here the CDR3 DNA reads TGTGCCAGCAAGGTACACCTGGACAGGGATGGGAATCAGCCCCAGCATTTT.

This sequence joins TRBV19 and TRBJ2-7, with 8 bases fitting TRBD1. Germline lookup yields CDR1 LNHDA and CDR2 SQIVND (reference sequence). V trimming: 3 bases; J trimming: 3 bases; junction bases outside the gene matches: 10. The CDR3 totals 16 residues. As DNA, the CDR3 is TGTGCCAGTAGTATGCCCTCCGGGACAGGCAACTACGAGCAGTACTTC. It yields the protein CASSMPSGTGNYEQYF.

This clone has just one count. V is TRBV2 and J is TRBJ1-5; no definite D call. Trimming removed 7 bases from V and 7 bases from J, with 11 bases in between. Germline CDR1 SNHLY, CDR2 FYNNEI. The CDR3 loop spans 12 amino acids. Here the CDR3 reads CASTPGEQPQHF. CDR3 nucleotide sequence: TGTGCCAGCACCCCCGGGGAACAGCCCCAGCATTTT.

CDR3: CASSPYSVNYGYTF. The CDR3 DNA follows: TGTGCCAGCTCACCATATTCGGTTAACTATGGCTACACCTTC. The J gene is TRBJ1-2, the V gene TRBV18; D remains ambiguous. Germline V gives CDR1 KGHSH, CDR2 LQKENI. CDR3 length: 14 residues. Trimming cost V 2 bases and J 1 base, with 8 bases left between them.

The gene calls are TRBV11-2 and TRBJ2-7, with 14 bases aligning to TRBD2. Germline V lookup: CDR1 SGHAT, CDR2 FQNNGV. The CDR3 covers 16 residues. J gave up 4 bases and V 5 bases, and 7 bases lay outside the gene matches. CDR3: CASSRTSGRPTYEQYF. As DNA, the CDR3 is TGTGCCAGCAGCCGGACTAGCGGGAGGCCCACTTACGAGCAGTACTTC.

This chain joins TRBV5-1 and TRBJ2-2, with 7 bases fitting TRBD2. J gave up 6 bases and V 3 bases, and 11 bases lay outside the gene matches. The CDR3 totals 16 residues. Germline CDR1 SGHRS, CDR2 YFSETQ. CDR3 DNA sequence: TGCGCCAGCAGCTCTCACTACGGGGGGAGTCCCGGGGAGCTGTTTTTT. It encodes CASSSHYGGSPGELFF. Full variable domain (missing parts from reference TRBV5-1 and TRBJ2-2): KAGVTQTPRYLIKTRGQQVTLSCSPISGHRSVSWYQQTPGQGLQFLFEYFSETQRNKGNFPGRFSGRQFSNSRSEMNVSTLELGDSALYLCASSSHYGGSPGELFFGEGSRLTVL.

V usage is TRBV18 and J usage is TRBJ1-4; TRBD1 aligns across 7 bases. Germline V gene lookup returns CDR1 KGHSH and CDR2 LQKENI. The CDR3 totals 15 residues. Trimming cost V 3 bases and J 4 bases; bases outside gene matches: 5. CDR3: CASSPLTGINEKLFF. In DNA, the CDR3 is TGTGCCAGCTCACCCCTGACAGGGATTAATGAAAAACTGTTTTTT.